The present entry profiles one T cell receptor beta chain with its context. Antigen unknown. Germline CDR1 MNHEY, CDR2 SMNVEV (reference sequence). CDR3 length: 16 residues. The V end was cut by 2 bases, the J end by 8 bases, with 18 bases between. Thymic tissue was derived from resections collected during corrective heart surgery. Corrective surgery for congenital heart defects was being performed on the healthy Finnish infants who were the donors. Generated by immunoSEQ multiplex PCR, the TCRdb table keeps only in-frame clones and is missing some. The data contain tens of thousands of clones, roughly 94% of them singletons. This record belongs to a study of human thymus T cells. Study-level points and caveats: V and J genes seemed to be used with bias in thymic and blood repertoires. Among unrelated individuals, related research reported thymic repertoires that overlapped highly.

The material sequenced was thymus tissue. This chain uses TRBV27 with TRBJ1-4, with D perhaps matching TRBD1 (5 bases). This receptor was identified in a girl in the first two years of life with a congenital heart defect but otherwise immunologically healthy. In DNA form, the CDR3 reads TGTGCCAGCAGTTTACGGGGCGTGCAGAGAGGGGAAAAACTGTTTTTT. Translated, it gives CASSLRGVQRGEKLFF.